Listed below are T cell receptor beta chains from one sample, sequenced in a study of T cells after posttransplantation cyclophosphamide. Assay: immunoSEQ multiplex PCR; the TCRdb copy retains only in-frame clones and omits some. This sample has fewer than 25,000 clones, with about 86% found just once. Sequencing used PBMCs, obtained after allogeneic stem cell transplant with posttransplant cyclophosphamide. These receptors were taken from a female patient aged 30-39 years who received an allogeneic stem cell transplant from an unrelated donor, was CMV-positive, and had no GVHD. These T cells may partly come from the graft donor. CDR3s leave out the opening cysteine and the closing phenylalanine or tryptophan. The D gene is left open where the match is weak.

d_call cdr3_length v_call cdr3_aa
- 13 TRBV6-1 ASSEAAGMNTEAF
- 10 TRBV28 ASSEAVTEAF
TRBD1 15 TRBV15 ATSRDLRTGHLDGYT
- 15 TRBV28 ASSFQEGYLYNSPLH
- 13 TRBV7-2 ASSPQQGVNTEAF
TRBD2 14 TRBV6-5 ASSSLAGGPYNEQF
- 14 TRBV7-3 ASSQGGDVPNYGYT
TRBD2 10 TRBV2 AVATGGGEQY
- 13 TRBV25-1 ASSVQGSTNEKLF
- 13 TRBV7-2 ASSRDSTANQPQH
- 16 TRBV4-2 ASSQVNGIGVASGELF
TRBD2 13 TRBV29-1 SVAVLAGGNNEQF
- 12 TRBV21-1 ASSKKGQGIGYT
- 14 TRBV7-8 ASSSLYGVRDTEAF
TRBD1 12 TRBV13 ASSRDRGPGELF
TRBD1 13 TRBV9 ASSGGTGISYGYT
- 13 TRBV11-2 ASSLQGSYNSPLH
- 13 TRBV4-3 ASSQDVASGNTIY
TRBD1 14 TRBV14 ASSEWGRGRRDEQF
TRBD2 17 TRBV27 ASSFVRLAGARNTGELF
- 14 TRBV28 ASSFFSAGWMDTQY
TRBD1 12 TRBV10-3 AIQSAGGPYEQY
TRBD1 16 TRBV5-8 ASSRDRAFSLTNEKLF
- 13 TRBV6-6 ASSPLGSSGNTIY
TRBD2 14 TRBV4-2 ASSQGTSESYNEQF
- 13 TRBV28 ASSLLRGAGQPQH